The present entry profiles one T cell receptor beta chain with its context. Then a second PCR, running roughly 7 to 11 cycles, was carried out with a sample-barcoded 5' primer and a J-beta primer mix. Each CDR3 protein gets one entry after TCRdb re-called the 5' RACE reads with MiXCR. The sample gives just over 800,000 distinct CDR3 sequences, 62% of which show up once; 28% is in the top ten. The CDR3 consists of 16 residues. Germline V gene lookup returns CDR1 SGHTA and CDR2 FQGNSA. V lost 1 base to trimming and J lost 9 bases; unmatched junction nucleotides: 11. The sample comes from a study of blood T cells in healthy people across ages.

The chain joins TRBV7-2 to TRBJ2-1, with 8 bases lining up with TRBD2. The TCR was taken from a young man in good health. Sequencing was carried out using blood. The CDR3 sequence: CASSLETGGARGEQFF. The CDR3 region has the DNA TGTGCCAGCAGCTTAGAAACCGGGGGGGCCCGGGGTGAGCAGTTCTTC.